The 18 T cell receptor beta chains in this list originate from one sample, sequenced in a study of beta chain features in type 1 diabetes. Antigen specificity for these receptors is unknown. Reverse transcribing all isolated RNA meant expressed TCRB transcripts were sequenced. Sequenced by immunoSEQ multiplex PCR; TCRdb stores in-frame clones only, minus some. The table includes 500,000 to 850,000 clones, roughly an eighth detected once. Study outcomes and limitations: In all four CD4+ subsets, TCRB CDR3 length was significantly, moderately reduced in type 1 diabetes.

The sequencing sample was made of naive CD4+ T cells from blood. The receptors were sampled from a man between 18 and 35 years old with type 1 diabetes.

The J gene is TRBJ1-5, the V gene TRBV7-9, with 7 bases that match TRBD1. Germline CDR1 is SEHNR and CDR2 is FQNEAQ (reference sequence). After removal of 8 bases from V and 7 bases from J, the junction contained 8 bases not matched to a gene. This CDR3 is 13 amino acids long. For the CDR3, the DNA is TGTGCCAGCTCCTCAGGGGGGGAACAGCCCCAGCATTTT. Its translation: CASSSGGEQPQHF.

The V gene is TRBV7-9, the J gene TRBJ2-7; D is possibly TRBD2 (5 bases). The CDR3 runs 14 residues. V lost 3 bases, J lost 6 bases, and 15 bases lay in between. Germline lookup yields CDR1 SEHNR and CDR2 FQNEAQ (reference sequence). This CDR3 reads CASSLRASAGEQYF. The DNA of the CDR3 is TGTGCCAGCAGCTTGCGGGCTTCGGCGGGCGAGCAGTACTTC.

This clone turned up a few times. The chain employs TRBV4-3 and TRBJ1-2; D perhaps matches TRBD1 (5 bases). CDR1 is LGHNA, CDR2 YSLEER, per germline. CDR3 length equals 15 residues. The ends were cut back, 0 bases at V and 2 bases at J, with 10 bases in the middle. The CDR3 DNA is TGCGCCAGCAGCCAAGATATGAAGGGGAACTATGGCTACACCTTC. Encoded protein: CASSQDMKGNYGYTF.

Comments on this clone: The same CDR3 is also encoded by other DNA sequences in this sample. This chain connects TRBV6-5 to TRBJ2-7; D perhaps matches TRBD2 (5 bases). V gave up 0 bases and J gave up 4 bases, with 13 bases separating them. The CDR3 contains 15 residues. Germline CDR1 and CDR2: MNHEY and SVGAGI. Here the CDR3 DNA reads TGTGCCAGCAGTTACTCGACGGCCGGAGGATACGAGCAGTACTTC. Translated: CASSYSTAGGYEQYF.

This clone came up a few times. The rearrangement uses TRBV7-2 and TRBJ1-2; the D is unclear. Germline V CDR1 and CDR2: SGHTA, FQGNSA. Trimming stripped 6 bases from V and 2 bases from J, with 4 bases between. CDR3 length equals 11 residues. Here the CDR3 DNA reads TGTGCCAGCAGTGAGAACTATGGCTACACCTTC. The encoded protein is CASSENYGYTF. The full variable domain, in which reference TRBV7-2 and TRBJ1-2 provide the parts outside the CDR3, is GAGVSQSPSNKVTEKGKDVELRCDPISGHTALYWYRQSLGQGLEFLIYFQGNSAPDKSGLPSDRFSAERTGGSVSTLTIQRTQQEDSAVYLCASSENYGYTFGSGTRLTVV.

This rearrangement joins TRBV28 to TRBJ2-5; maybe TRBD1 (5 bases). V lost 3 bases to trimming and J lost 0 bases, with 5 bases between them. Germline-derived CDR1 and CDR2 are MDHEN and SYDVKM. CDR3 length equals 13 residues. CDR3 in DNA: TGTGCCAGCAGTTTGACAGACCAAGAGACCCAGTACTTC. Translating it yields CASSLTDQETQYF. Combining the CDR3 with reference TRBV28 and TRBJ2-5 gives the whole variable domain DVKVTQSSRYLVKRTGEKVFLECVQDMDHENMFWYRQDPGLGLRLIYFSYDVKMKEKGDIPEGYSVSREKKERFSLILESASTNQTSMYLCASSLTDQETQYFGPGTRLLVL.

This clone has more than one count but fewer than ten. This sample also contains other DNA sequences that code for the same CDR3. The CDR3 sequence is CASSGQGYEQYF. The CDR3 DNA sequence: TGTGCCAGCAGCGGACAGGGCTACGAGCAGTACTTC. The chain recombines TRBV2 with TRBJ2-7, with 8 bases fitting TRBD1. CDR1 SNHLY and CDR2 FYNNEI come from the germline V gene. Trimming took 6 bases from V and 3 from J; bases not matched to a gene: 1. The CDR3 runs to 12 residues.

This clone was recorded a few times. This chain connects TRBV29-1 to TRBJ2-5; weak D call: TRBD1 (5 bases). The CDR3 extends over 12 amino acids. V was pared by 2 bases and J by 4 bases, with 8 bases between. The germline CDR1 and CDR2 sequences are SQVTM and ANQGSEA. CDR3 residues: CSVENDRETQYF. The CDR3 nucleotides are TGCAGCGTTGAAAACGACAGAGAGACCCAGTACTTC.

The chain uses TRBV20-1 and TRBJ2-7; the match to TRBD1 covers 7 bases. The J segment lost 12 bases and the V segment lost 3 bases, leaving 8 bases of the junction unmatched. CDR1 is DFQATT, CDR2 SNEGSKA, per germline (reference sequence). The CDR3 has 11 amino acids. CDR3 protein: CSARLTGVGYF. CDR3 sequence (DNA): TGCAGTGCTAGGCTCACAGGGGTCGGGTACTTC.

The CDR3 region has the DNA TGTGCCAGTAGTCCCCTCCGCCAGGGACGGGGCTACACCTTC. Translated, it gives CASSPLRQGRGYTF. The rearrangement links TRBV19 to TRBJ1-2, with D perhaps TRBD1 (5 bases). Trimming cost V 5 bases and J 8 bases, with 18 bases left between them. Germline-derived CDR1 and CDR2 are LNHDA and SQIVND (reference sequence). This CDR3 contains 14 residues. The full variable domain, completed using reference TRBV19 and TRBJ1-2, is DGGITQSPKYLFRKEGQNVTLSCEQNLNHDAMYWYRQDPGQGLRLIYYSQIVNDFQKGDIAEGYSVSREKKESFPLTVTSAQKNPTAFYLCASSPLRQGRGYTFGSGTRLTVV.

This clone was recorded a few times. The genes are TRBV19 and TRBJ2-5, with D perhaps TRBD2 (6 bases). From germline, CDR1 is LNHDA and CDR2 SQIVND (reference sequence). With 8 bases removed from V and 1 base from J, the gap between germline ends came to 11 bases. This CDR3 has 13 residues. The CDR3 nucleotides read TGTGCCAGTGGAGGCGGGGTCCAAGAGACCCAGTACTTC. Translating gives CASGGGVQETQYF.

This clone has only a few counts. The chain couples TRBV30 to TRBJ2-2; 11 nucleotides agree with TRBD2. Trimming removed 4 bases from V and 1 base from J; junction bases left unmatched: 8. Germline V lookup: CDR1 GTSNPN, CDR2 SVGIG (reference sequence). This CDR3 contains 17 residues. The CDR3 spells CAWTLGLAGLNTGELFF. CDR3 bases: TGTGCCTGGACCTTAGGACTAGCGGGCCTGAACACCGGGGAGCTGTTTTTT.

This clone turned up a few times. V gene TRBV7-6 combines with J gene TRBJ2-2; D uncertain. The ends were cut back, 1 base at V and 6 bases at J, with 12 bases in the middle. Per the germline V gene, CDR1 is SGHVS and CDR2 is FNYEAQ. The length of the CDR3 is 15 residues. This CDR3 is CASSLVSRPPGELFF. The CDR3 DNA reads TGTGCCAGCAGCTTAGTCTCCAGGCCCCCCGGGGAGCTGTTTTTT.

The chain recombines TRBV15 with TRBJ1-5, with D maybe TRBD1 (6 bases). The V and J ends lost 0 bases and 2 bases respectively, with 23 bases between them. The CDR3 extends over 20 amino acids. In germline, CDR1 is LNHNV, CDR2 YYDKDF (reference sequence). The DNA of the CDR3 is TGTGCCACCAGCAGAGACCGTCCGCTAGGACAGCGCCTTCGCAATCAGCCCCAGCATTTT. Protein product: CATSRDRPLGQRLRNQPQHF.

The chain uses TRBV6-6 and TRBJ1-2; 7 nucleotides match TRBD1. V shed 5 bases, J shed 9 bases, and the junction held 12 bases outside the gene matches. Germline V CDR1 and CDR2: MNHNY, SVGAGI (reference sequence). The CDR3 covers 14 residues. CDR3 sequence: CASSQGDGVGSYTF. The CDR3 DNA reads TGTGCCAGCAGTCAGGGGGATGGTGTAGGGAGCTACACCTTC.

The CDR3 loop reads CASSQGYRDQPQHF. CDR3 sequence (DNA): TGTGCCAGCAGTCAGGGGTATAGGGATCAGCCCCAGCATTTT. The chain has TRBV28 and TRBJ1-5; D perhaps matches TRBD1 (6 bases). This CDR3 has 14 residues. Between the trimmed V and J ends, which lost 5 bases and 5 bases, there was a span of 13 bases. Germline V CDR1 and CDR2: MDHEN, SYDVKM. The variable domain in full, with the rest retrieved from reference TRBV28 and TRBJ1-5, is DVKVTQSSRYLVKRTGEKVFLECVQDMDHENMFWYRQDPGLGLRLIYFSYDVKMKEKGDIPEGYSVSREKKERFSLILESASTNQTSMYLCASSQGYRDQPQHFGDGTRLSIL.

The chain has TRBV25-1 and TRBJ2-1, with a tentative D call TRBD1 (6 bases). The germline gives CDR1 MGHDK, CDR2 SYGVNS. The CDR3 sequence is 15 residues long. Trimming cost V 6 bases and J 9 bases, with 21 bases left between them. The CDR3 DNA is TGTGCCAGCAGCCCAATTCTGGGACCCAGGGGTGAGCAGTTCTTC. It specifies CASSPILGPRGEQFF. The full variable domain, rest sourced from reference TRBV25-1 and TRBJ2-1, is EADIYQTPRYLVIGTGKKITLECSQTMGHDKMYWYQQDPGMELHLIHYSYGVNSTEKGDLSSESTVSRIRTEHFPLTLESARPSHTSQYLCASSPILGPRGEQFFGPGTRLTVL.

The chain recombines TRBV6-5 with TRBJ2-7, with D perhaps being TRBD1 or TRBD2 (6 bases each). V lost 0 bases and J lost 2, with 14 bases in between. CDR3 length: 16 amino acids. Per the germline V gene, CDR1 is MNHEY and CDR2 is SVGAGI. This chain's CDR3 is CASSYSAGGGPYEQYF. CDR3 sequence (DNA): TGTGCCAGCAGTTACTCGGCAGGAGGGGGGCCCTACGAGCAGTACTTC.